The TCR beta chain described here comes from a study of T cells in Graves' hyperthyroidism and ophthalmopathy. Points from the study as a whole: Most expanded thyroid clonotypes above 0.001 also appeared in blood. Onset of ophthalmopathy came a median approximately 6.9 months after the model predicted it.

The V gene's germline CDR1 is SEHNR and CDR2 FQNEAQ (reference sequence). The trim removed 0 bases at V and 8 bases at J, leaving 15 bases unmatched. This CDR3 comprises 18 residues. Comments on this clonotype: The antigen remains undetermined. This clone may be a read error of a much larger clone one base away.

Amplified TCR beta CDR3 regions derived from RNA transcripts. Using the HTBI primer set, a first-round RT-PCR was run on the TCR CDR3. MiXCR was run by TCRdb on the multiplex PCR reads, yielding one entry per CDR3 protein. This sample has hundreds of thousands of distinct CDR3 sequences; about 14% occur once, and the top ten carry around 12%. The PBMCs were taken from approximately 9.7 ml of fresh peripheral blood. Sequences were obtained from blood. The J gene is TRBJ2-1, the V gene TRBV7-9; 8 nucleotides match TRBD2. The clonotype originates from a woman aged 50 to 60 with Graves' ophthalmopathy. This CDR3 reads CASSLAGLTGGPRDEQFF. As DNA, the CDR3 is TGTGCCAGCAGCTTAGCGGGCCTAACGGGAGGGCCGCGGGATGAGCAGTTCTTC.